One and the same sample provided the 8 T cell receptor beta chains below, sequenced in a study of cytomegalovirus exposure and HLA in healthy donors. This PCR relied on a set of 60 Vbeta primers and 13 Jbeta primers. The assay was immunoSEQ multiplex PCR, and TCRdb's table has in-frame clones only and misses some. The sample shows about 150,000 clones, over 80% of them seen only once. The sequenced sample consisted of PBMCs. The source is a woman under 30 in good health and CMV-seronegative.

In DNA form, the CDR3 reads TGTGCCAGCAGCGCGAGACTGGGCACAGATACGCAGTATTTT. Translation: CASSARLGTDTQYF. The chain is built from TRBV5-4 and TRBJ2-3; no clear D. The germline CDR1 and CDR2 sequences are SGHNT and YYREEE (reference sequence). Trimming removed 4 bases from V and 1 base from J, with 10 bases in between. The CDR3 totals 14 residues.

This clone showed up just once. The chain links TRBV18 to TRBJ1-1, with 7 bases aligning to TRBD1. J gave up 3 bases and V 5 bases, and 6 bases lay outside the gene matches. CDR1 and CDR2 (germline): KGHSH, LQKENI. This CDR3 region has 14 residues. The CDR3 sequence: CASSTTGEYTEAFF. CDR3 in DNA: TGTGCCAGCTCAACAACAGGGGAATACACTGAAGCTTTCTTT.

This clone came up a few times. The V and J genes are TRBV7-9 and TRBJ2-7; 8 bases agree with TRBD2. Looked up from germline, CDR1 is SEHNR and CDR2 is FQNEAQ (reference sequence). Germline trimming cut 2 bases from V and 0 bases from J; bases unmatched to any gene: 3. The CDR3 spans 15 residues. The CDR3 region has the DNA TGTGCCAGCAGCTTATTAACTAGCGGCTCCTACGAGCAGTACTTC. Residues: CASSLLTSGSYEQYF.

CDR3 sequence reads: CAWSVGQGNYEQYF. The CDR3 region has the DNA TGTGCCTGGAGTGTGGGACAGGGGAACTACGAGCAGTACTTC. The chain employs TRBV30 and TRBJ2-7; 10 bases are a match to TRBD1. The length of the CDR3 is 14 residues. With V trimmed by 0 bases and J by 3 bases, 2 bases remained unmatched. In germline, CDR1 is GTSNPN, CDR2 SVGIG (reference sequence). The full variable domain, with the rest looked up from reference TRBV30 and TRBJ2-7, is SQTIHQWPATLVQPVGSPLSLECTVEGTSNPNLYWYRQAAGRGLQLLFYSVGIGQISSEVPQNLSASRPQDRQFILSSKKLLLSDSGFYLCAWSVGQGNYEQYFGPGTRLTVT.

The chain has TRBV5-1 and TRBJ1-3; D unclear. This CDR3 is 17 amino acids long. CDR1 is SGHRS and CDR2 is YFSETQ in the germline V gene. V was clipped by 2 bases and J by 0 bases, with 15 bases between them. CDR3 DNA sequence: TGCGCCAGCAGCTTTTCGCCGCGGGCGGGCTCTGGAAACACCATATATTTT. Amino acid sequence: CASSFSPRAGSGNTIYF.

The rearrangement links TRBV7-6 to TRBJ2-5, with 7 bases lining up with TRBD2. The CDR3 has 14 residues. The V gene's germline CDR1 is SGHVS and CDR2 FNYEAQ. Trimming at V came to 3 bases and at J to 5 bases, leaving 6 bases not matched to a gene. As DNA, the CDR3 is TGTGCCAGCAGCTTCGGCGCGGGGGTGGAGACCCAGTACTTC. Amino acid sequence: CASSFGAGVETQYF. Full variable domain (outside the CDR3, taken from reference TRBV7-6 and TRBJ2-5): GAGVSQSPRYKVTKRGQDVALRCDPISGHVSLYWYRQALGQGPEFLTYFNYEAQQDKSGLPNDRFSAERPEGSISTLTIQRTEQRDSAMYRCASSFGAGVETQYFGPGTRLLVL.

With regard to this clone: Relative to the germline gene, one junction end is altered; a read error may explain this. The DNA of the CDR3 is TGTGCCACCAGTGATGTACGGACAAACTATGGCTACACCTTC. Its protein product is CATSDVRTNYGYTF. This rearrangement joins TRBV10-3 to TRBJ1-2, with D possibly being TRBD1 (5 bases). Germline V CDR1 and CDR2: ENHRY, SYGVKD. CDR3 size: 14 residues.

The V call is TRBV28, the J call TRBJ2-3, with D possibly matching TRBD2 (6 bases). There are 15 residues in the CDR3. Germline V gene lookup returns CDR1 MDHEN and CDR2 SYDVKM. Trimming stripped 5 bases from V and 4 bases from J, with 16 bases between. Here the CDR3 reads CASSLGGNVADTQYF. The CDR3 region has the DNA TGTGCCAGCAGTCTCGGGGGTAATGTAGCAGATACGCAGTATTTT.